The clone carrying this TCR beta chain was picked up many times. Its antigen remains unidentified. Germline V gene sequence: CDR1 MNHEY, CDR2 SVGEGT. Trimming removed 0 bases from V and 4 bases from J, with 24 bases in between. This CDR3 comprises 19 residues. The sample comes from a study of early T cells in non-severe SARS-CoV-2 infection. On the study more broadly: Alpha and beta chains were unpaired, from unsorted whole-blood bulk RNA. Overall study results and limits: Private and CD4 specificities were missed by VDJdb matching, skewed to anti-spike CD8.

Molecules of cDNA were individually given unique molecular identifiers that were attached to them. TCRdb analysed the 5' RACE reads with MiXCR anew, one entry per CDR3 protein. The top ten hold over 8.5% of the sample, which has tens of thousands of distinct CDR3 sequences, approximately 9.3% seen once. Sequencing was carried out using whole blood. V gene TRBV6-2 or TRBV6-3 combines with J gene TRBJ1-1; possibly TRBD1 for D (6 bases). The source of this sequence is an adult who was a healthcare worker with PCR-confirmed SARS-CoV-2 infection or an uninfected control (not recorded which). The CDR3: CASSYSGMSPTGAGTEAFF. The CDR3 nucleotides read TGTGCCAGCAGTTACTCGGGGATGTCACCGACGGGGGCAGGCACTGAAGCTTTCTTT.